This entry features one T cell receptor beta chain sequence. This sample stems from a study of blood T cell repertoires in COVID-19. Study context: The United States, Italy and Spain provided the acute and convalescent COVID-19 samples.

Methods used by the authors: Researchers report that nucleated cell counts were estimated from reference gene primer amplification. The data were produced by immunoSEQ multiplex PCR, yet TCRdb's version contains in-frame clones alone and is incomplete. V, J and clone size are those of that table, while D and trimming were read from the DNA. Found here are 350,000 or so clones, around 90% of them singletons; the top ten hold around 7%. The CDR3 runs 15 residues. V trimming: 4 bases; J trimming: 6 bases; junction bases outside the gene matches: 6. CDR1 and CDR2 (germline): SGHRS, YFSETQ. The chain couples TRBV5-1 to TRBJ2-2, with TRBD2 matching 10 bases. The TCR originated in a man aged 18 to 30 with active or convalescent COVID-19. Sequenced material: peripheral blood. CDR3 amino acids: CASSPGTSVSGELFF. For the CDR3, the DNA is TGCGCCAGCAGCCCGGGGACTAGCGTCTCCGGGGAGCTGTTTTTT.